Listed below are T cell receptor beta chains from one sample, sequenced in a study of T cell responses to AZD1222 COVID-19 vaccine. The repertoire was sequenced with immunoSEQ multiplex PCR; TCRdb's copy has only in-frame clones and lacks some. The sample includes approximately 150,000 clones, under 95% of them seen just once. This specimen consisted of peripheral blood, obtained 28 days after the second AZD1222 dose. Every receptor here comes from an adult who received the AZD1222 COVID-19 vaccine. The CDR3 runs from the conserved cysteine through the conserved F or W. The D gene is left open where the match is weak. Clone sizes are given selectively: once, few, many, or a class where the clone is expanded.

TRBD1	TRBV7-9	TRBJ1-6	-	TGTGCCAGCAGCTTAGGCGCAGGGGGCCCTATGGGTTCACCCCTCCACTTT	CASSLGAGGPMGSPLHF
TRBD2	TRBV5-1	TRBJ2-1	-	TGCGCCAGCAGCTTCCTCTTTCGCGGGGGAAGCAATGAGCAGTTCTTC	CASSFLFRGGSNEQFF
TRBD2	TRBV9	TRBJ2-7	few	TGTGCCAGCAGCCTTAGCGGGACCGGGGACGAGCAGTACTTC	CASSLSGTGDEQYF
-	TRBV5-1	TRBJ2-1	-	TGCGCCAGCAGCTTGGGCCCCCCATGGTCTCTAATAGGGGATGAGCAGTTCTTC	CASSLGPPWSLIGDEQFF
-	TRBV18	TRBJ1-2	-	TGTGCCAGCTCACCACGGCCCAGGGAATCATATGGCTACACCTTC	CASSPRPRESYGYTF
TRBD1	TRBV5-5	TRBJ1-3	-	TGTGCCAGCAGCTGGGACAGTGATGACACCATATATTTT	CASSWDSDDTIYF
-	TRBV19	TRBJ1-1	-	TGTGCCAGTGGGAGCGGTTGGACTGAAGCTTTCTTT	CASGSGWTEAFF
TRBD1	TRBV6-1	TRBJ1-5	-	TGTGCCAGCAGTGCCCCCTGGGGACAGGGGAACAATCAGCCCCAGCATTTT	CASSAPWGQGNNQPQHF
-	TRBV6-5	TRBJ2-3	-	TGTGCCAGCAGCCCACCAGGGGATACGCAGTATTTT	CASSPPGDTQYF
-	TRBV20-1	TRBJ2-7	-	TGCAGTGCCCGGGAGAACTACGAGCAGTACTTC	CSARENYEQYF
-	TRBV12-3/TRBV12-4	TRBJ1-1	-	TGTGCCAGCATCGTCTCGAACACTGAAGCTTTCTTT	CASIVSNTEAFF
-	TRBV10-3	TRBJ1-2	-	TGTGCCATCAGTGAGTCTAGCGGGAGACAGCTTTATGGCTACACCTTC	CAISESSGRQLYGYTF
-	TRBV5-6	TRBJ2-5	-	TGTGCCAGCAGCTTGGCCGGGGCAGGGTTGGTGGAGACCCAGTACTTC	CASSLAGAGLVETQYF
TRBD1	TRBV9	TRBJ1-1	-	TGTGCCAGCAGCCCAAGTACAGGGGGAGGTACTGAAGCTTTCTTT	CASSPSTGGGTEAFF
-	TRBV28	TRBJ2-7	-	TGTGCCAGCAGTAAATCCTCCTACGAGCAGTACTTC	CASSKSSYEQYF
-	TRBV7-9	TRBJ1-1	-	TGTGCCAGCAGCGCCGATGGGACGGCGAACACTGAAGCTTTCTTT	CASSADGTANTEAFF
-	TRBV27	TRBJ2-1	-	TGTGCCAGCAGTTTCCCAGGGTCCTACAATGAGCAGTTCTTC	CASSFPGSYNEQFF
-	TRBV6-5	TRBJ1-2	once	TGTGCCAGCAGCCTGACAGAAGCATTGAACTATGGCTACACCTTC	CASSLTEALNYGYTF
-	TRBV27	TRBJ1-3	-	TGTGCCAGCAGTCTCAGGGACTCTGGAAACACCATATATTTT	CASSLRDSGNTIYF
-	TRBV29-1	TRBJ1-2	once	TGCAGCGTAGACGACAGGCCTACGGGTTGGGGCTACACCTTC	CSVDDRPTGWGYTF